This T cell receptor (beta chain) was recorded in a study of blood T cell repertoires in COVID-19 (TCRdb year 2020). Background on the whole study: Samples from collaborators originated in the United States, Italy and Spain and spanned both the acute and convalescent phases of COVID-19. Where HLA class I and class II types were available, the types were taken from metadata supplied by the sample provider, not from assay-based typing. Samples came from the ongoing ImmuneRACE study (first 160 participants) plus 1,254 subjects from 6 global collaborators. The repertoires were released in a freely available public database intended as a resource for research on the immune response to SARS-CoV-2. The sample metadata nearly always contained a de-identified subject ID, COVID-19 status, age in years and sex. Deeply sampled blood TCRbeta repertoires from subjects exposed to, actively infected with, or recovered from COVID-19 were included in the dataset. The material from the prospective study consisted of cDNA or gDNA derived from T cells, B-cell-depleted T cells, or PBMCs.

With regard to this clone: What this receptor recognizes is not known. It has no much larger one-base neighbor in the sample; base qualities were not kept.

The collaborating institutions used their own protocols to collect whole blood in K2EDTA tubes. For TCRbeta analysis, collaborators shipped samples as frozen whole blood, isolated PBMCs, or DNA extracted from either of those sample types. TCRbeta CDR3 regions were amplified from genomic DNA by means of the immunoSEQ Assay, a bias-controlled multiplex PCR. The original methods were these. The number of nucleated cells in each sample was estimated from the amplification of reference gene primers within the assay. To quantify the absolute abundance of each unique TCRbeta CDR3 rearrangement, sequence reads were collapsed and filtered. For each sample, productive Simpson clonality was calculated by taking the square root of Simpson's diversity index across productive rearrangements. Sourced from immuneACCESS, this table was stored by TCRdb with only in-frame sequences that have V and J called. A share of the clones is absent; for the studies checked, an unresolved V gene accounts for under half, and the remainder has no known explanation. V and J calls and clone size come straight from that table; D and trimming were deduced from the DNA. Counted in this sample were 130,000 to 150,000 clones; 85% to 90% of them appeared once. The ten largest make up approximately 4% of the sample.

Reading from cysteine to phenylalanine, the CDR3 counts 15 amino acids. Only CDR3 DNA remains: 45 bases, in frame from the first base. CDR1 MNHEY and CDR2 SVGAGI are derived from the germline V gene. V loses 2 bases at its end and J loses 6 bases; junction bases beyond the gene matches: 5. The paper's findings and limits, for the study overall: Clinical and demographic metadata were provided uncurated, with the amount varying by source and participant.

This chain joins TRBV6-5 to TRBJ1-1, and 11 bases in between align with TRBD1. The clonotype originates from a middle-aged woman with acute or convalescent COVID-19. The sequenced sample was peripheral blood. DNA sequence: TGTGCCAGCAGTTACGGAGGACAGGGGGCGGCTGAAGCTTTCTTT. Its translation is CASSYGGQGAAEAFF.